This TCR beta chain was sequenced for a study of shared clonotypes between healthy human individuals. The CDR3 totals 14 residues. V was trimmed by 10 bases and J by 3 bases, leaving 15 bases between them. Germline CDR1 reads MNHEY; CDR2 reads SVGAGI. When replicate PCRs were run on sorted subsets, they used about 220 ng DNA, about 30,000 T cell genomes. The assay was immunoSEQ multiplex PCR, and TCRdb's table has in-frame clones only and misses some. The table records around 600,000 clones, about 97% of them present only once. The donors were adults (healthy and HIV-negative) with no recent acute infections or vaccinations. There were only Caucasian adults among the donors, and all lived in Nashville, Tennessee.

The TCR was taken from a woman aged 25-40 years in good health. The chain employs TRBV6-5 and TRBJ2-2; D might be TRBD2 (6 bases). Sequencing was performed on naive CD4+ T cells sorted from blood. As to subset: CD45RA+ positively selected. The CDR3 loop is CATSWDLYTGELFF. The CDR3 DNA sequence: TGTGCCACGTCATGGGACTTGTACACCGGGGAGCTGTTTTTT.